This T cell receptor (beta chain) was observed in a study of T cells in Graves' hyperthyroidism and ophthalmopathy. Study-wide background: Any treatment followed the collection of peripheral blood at initial diagnosis. Findings of the study overall: By a 13 V-J model, ophthalmopathy was set apart from stable hyperthyroidism.

This CDR3 region has 14 residues. CDR1 and CDR2 from the germline V gene are SGHNT and YENEEA. V gave up 5 bases and J gave up 5 bases, with 16 bases separating them. It was 8 to 10 ml of fresh peripheral blood that supplied the PBMCs. The investigators amplified TCR beta CDR3 regions from RNA transcripts. Primed by the HTBI set, a first-round RT-PCR was run on the TCR CDR3. TCRdb fed the multiplex PCR reads into MiXCR, producing one record per CDR3 protein. The sample includes more than 350,000 distinct CDR3 sequences, approximately 16% seen only once; the top ten take approximately 20%. This clonotype was picked up many times. Its matching antigen is unknown.

Specimen: blood. V usage is TRBV11-3 and J usage is TRBJ2-7, with D possibly being TRBD1 (6 bases). The clonotype originates from a woman in her sixties or seventies with Graves' ophthalmopathy. The CDR3 loop is CASSPQWDIHEQYF. The CDR3 DNA reads as TGTGCCAGCAGCCCACAGTGGGACATCCACGAGCAGTACTTC.